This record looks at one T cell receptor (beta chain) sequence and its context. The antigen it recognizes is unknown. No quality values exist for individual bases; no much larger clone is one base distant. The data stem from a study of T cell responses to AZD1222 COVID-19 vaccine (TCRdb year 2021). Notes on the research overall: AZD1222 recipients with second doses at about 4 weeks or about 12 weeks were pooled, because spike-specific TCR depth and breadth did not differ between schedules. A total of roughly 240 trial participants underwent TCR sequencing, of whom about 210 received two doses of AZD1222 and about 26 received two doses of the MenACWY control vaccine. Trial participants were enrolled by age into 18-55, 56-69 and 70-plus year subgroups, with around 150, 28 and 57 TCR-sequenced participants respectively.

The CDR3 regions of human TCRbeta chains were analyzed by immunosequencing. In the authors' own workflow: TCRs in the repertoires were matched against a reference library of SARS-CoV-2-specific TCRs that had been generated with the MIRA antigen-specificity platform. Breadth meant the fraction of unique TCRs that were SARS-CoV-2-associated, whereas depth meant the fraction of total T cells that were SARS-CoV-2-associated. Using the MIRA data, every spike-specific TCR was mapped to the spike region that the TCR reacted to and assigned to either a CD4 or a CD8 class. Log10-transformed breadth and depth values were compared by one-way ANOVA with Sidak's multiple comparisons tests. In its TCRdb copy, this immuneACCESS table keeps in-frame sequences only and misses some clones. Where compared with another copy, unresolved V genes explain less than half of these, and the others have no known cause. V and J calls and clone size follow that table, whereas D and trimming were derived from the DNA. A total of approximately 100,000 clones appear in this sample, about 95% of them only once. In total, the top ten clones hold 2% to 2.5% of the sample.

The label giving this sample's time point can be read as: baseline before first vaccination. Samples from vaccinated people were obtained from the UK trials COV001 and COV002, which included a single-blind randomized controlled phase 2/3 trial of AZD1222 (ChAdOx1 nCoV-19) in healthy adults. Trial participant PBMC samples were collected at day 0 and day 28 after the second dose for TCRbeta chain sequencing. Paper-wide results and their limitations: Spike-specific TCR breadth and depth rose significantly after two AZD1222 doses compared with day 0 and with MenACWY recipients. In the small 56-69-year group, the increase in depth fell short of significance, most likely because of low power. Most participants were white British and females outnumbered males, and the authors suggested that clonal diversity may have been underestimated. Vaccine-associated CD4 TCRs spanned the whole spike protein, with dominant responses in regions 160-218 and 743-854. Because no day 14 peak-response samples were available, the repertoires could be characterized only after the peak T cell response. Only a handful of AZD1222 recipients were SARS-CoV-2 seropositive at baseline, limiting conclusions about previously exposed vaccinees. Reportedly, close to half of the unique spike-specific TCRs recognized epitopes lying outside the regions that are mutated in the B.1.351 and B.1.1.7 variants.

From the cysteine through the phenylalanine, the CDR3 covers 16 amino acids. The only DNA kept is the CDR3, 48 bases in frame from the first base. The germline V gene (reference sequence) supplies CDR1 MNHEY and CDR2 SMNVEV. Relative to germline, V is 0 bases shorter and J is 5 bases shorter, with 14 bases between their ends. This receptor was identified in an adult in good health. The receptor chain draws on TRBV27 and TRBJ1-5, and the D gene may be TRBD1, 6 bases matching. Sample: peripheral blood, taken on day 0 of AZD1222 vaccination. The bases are TGTGCCAGCAGTTTATCGTGGGGGCCTAAGGATCAGCCCCAGCATTTT. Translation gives CASSLSWGPKDQPQHF.